These T cell receptor beta chains were read from a single sample in a study of T cell responses to AZD1222 COVID-19 vaccine. TCRdb keeps only in-frame clones here, not all; method: immunoSEQ multiplex PCR. The sample lists more than 110,000 clones, approximately 89% occurring once. Sequenced material: peripheral blood, taken on day 0 of AZD1222 vaccination. The receptors stem from an adult in good health. Both conserved end residues are trimmed from each CDR3.

CDR3 protein: ASSLVRGRPYNEQF; V gene: TRBV13; CDR3 length: 14
CDR3 protein: ASLRGNEQF; V gene: TRBV18; CDR3 length: 9
CDR3 protein: ASRTGTGLYGYT; V gene: TRBV18; CDR3 length: 12
CDR3 protein: ASSLAPTAGDEAF; V gene: TRBV5-1; CDR3 length: 13
CDR3 protein: ASSRDHNEQF; V gene: TRBV12-3/TRBV12-4; CDR3 length: 10
CDR3 protein: ASSQGLQSSGNTIY; V gene: TRBV14; CDR3 length: 14
CDR3 protein: SAFTGTYEQY; V gene: TRBV29-1; CDR3 length: 10
CDR3 protein: SASDAPINTEAF; V gene: TRBV20-1; CDR3 length: 12
CDR3 protein: AWMLRGELF; V gene: TRBV30; CDR3 length: 9
CDR3 protein: ASSQGPSSNEQF; V gene: TRBV4-1; CDR3 length: 12
CDR3 protein: ASREDRQTQNIQY; V gene: TRBV10-1; CDR3 length: 13
CDR3 protein: ASGQWTGDGNQPQH; V gene: TRBV19; CDR3 length: 14
CDR3 protein: ASSRQGGTDTQY; V gene: TRBV5-1; CDR3 length: 12
CDR3 protein: SASTSGGDQETQY; V gene: TRBV20-1; CDR3 length: 13
CDR3 protein: ASSRRTAENTEAF; V gene: TRBV7-6; CDR3 length: 13
CDR3 protein: AWNHGTYEQY; V gene: TRBV30; CDR3 length: 10
CDR3 protein: ASSLAGTNYGYT; V gene: TRBV7-2; CDR3 length: 12
CDR3 protein: ATKTGQKDTEAF; V gene: TRBV7-9; CDR3 length: 12
CDR3 protein: ASSPPRMGVPEAF; V gene: TRBV18; CDR3 length: 13
CDR3 protein: ASSQDGDLAGGPSNEQF; V gene: TRBV14; CDR3 length: 17
CDR3 protein: ASSERTGSTGELF; V gene: TRBV4-1; CDR3 length: 13
CDR3 protein: ASSLGGLAGYNEQF; V gene: TRBV28; CDR3 length: 14
CDR3 protein: SAGTGSEQF; V gene: TRBV20-1; CDR3 length: 9
CDR3 protein: ASSPRVLAKNIQY; V gene: TRBV7-9; CDR3 length: 13
CDR3 protein: ASSGRTVYEQY; V gene: TRBV5-6; CDR3 length: 11
CDR3 protein: ASSSVRDRVSDTQY; V gene: TRBV28; CDR3 length: 14
CDR3 protein: ASGYNHDEAF; V gene: TRBV2; CDR3 length: 10
CDR3 protein: ASSLARSNYGYT; V gene: TRBV7-2; CDR3 length: 12
CDR3 protein: ASSGRDGHEKLF; V gene: TRBV9; CDR3 length: 12
CDR3 protein: ASSLFGAGGAYNSPLH; V gene: TRBV5-1; CDR3 length: 16
CDR3 protein: ASSDRTGIGEGQF; V gene: TRBV5-1; CDR3 length: 13
CDR3 protein: ASRKLAANYGYT; V gene: TRBV6-5; CDR3 length: 12
CDR3 protein: ASSSTPGVYEQY; V gene: TRBV18; CDR3 length: 12
CDR3 protein: ASSPGPGTYQPQH; V gene: TRBV19; CDR3 length: 13
CDR3 protein: ASKVGQPNEKLF; V gene: TRBV2; CDR3 length: 12
CDR3 protein: ASSYGQGSGEQF; V gene: TRBV6-5; CDR3 length: 12
CDR3 protein: ASSPGQLSNQPQH; V gene: TRBV7-2; CDR3 length: 13